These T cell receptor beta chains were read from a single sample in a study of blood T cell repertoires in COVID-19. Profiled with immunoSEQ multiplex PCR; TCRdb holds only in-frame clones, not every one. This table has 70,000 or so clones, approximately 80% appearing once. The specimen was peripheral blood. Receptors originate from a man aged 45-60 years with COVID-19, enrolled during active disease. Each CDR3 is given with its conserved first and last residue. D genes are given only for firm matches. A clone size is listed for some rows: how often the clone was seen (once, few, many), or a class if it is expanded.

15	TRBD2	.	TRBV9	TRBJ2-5	CASSVAGGIQETQYF	TGTGCCAGCAGCGTGGCGGGAGGGATACAAGAGACCCAGTACTTC
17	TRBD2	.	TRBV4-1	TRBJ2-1	CASSQWSSGRATHEQFF	TGCGCCAGCAGCCAATGGTCTAGCGGGAGGGCAACGCATGAGCAGTTCTTC
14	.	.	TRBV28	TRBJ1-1	CASNVRLRVFEAFF	TGTGCCAGCAACGTCAGGTTGAGGGTATTTGAAGCTTTCTTT
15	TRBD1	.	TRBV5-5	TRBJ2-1	CASSSDRGFRDEQFF	TGTGCCAGCAGCTCGGACAGGGGATTTCGGGATGAGCAGTTCTTC
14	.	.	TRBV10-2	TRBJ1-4	CASSDGGGNEKLFF	TGCGCCAGCAGTGATGGGGGGGGAAATGAAAAACTGTTTTTT
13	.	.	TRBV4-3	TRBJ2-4	CASSHERQNIQYF	TGCGCCAGCAGCCACGAGCGTCAAAACATTCAGTACTTC
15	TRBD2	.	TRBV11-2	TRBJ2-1	CASSPLGGWNNEQFF	TGTGCCAGCAGCCCATTGGGGGGGTGGAACAATGAGCAGTTCTTC
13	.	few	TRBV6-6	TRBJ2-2	CASRNMNTGELFF	TGTGCCAGCAGGAACATGAACACCGGGGAGCTGTTTTTT
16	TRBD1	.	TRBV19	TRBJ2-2	CASRPTGGWDTGELFF	TGTGCCAGTAGGCCAACAGGGGGCTGGGACACCGGGGAGCTGTTTTTT
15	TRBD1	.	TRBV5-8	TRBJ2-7	CASNTPTGLTYEQYF	TGTGCCAGCAACACACCGACAGGGTTAACCTACGAGCAGTACTTC
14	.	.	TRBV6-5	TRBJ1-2	CAASRPEFNYGYTF	TGTGCCGCGTCTAGGCCTGAGTTTAACTATGGCTACACCTTC
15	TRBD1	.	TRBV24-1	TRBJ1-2	CATSDWTGSIGGYTF	TGTGCCACCAGTGATTGGACAGGGTCTATAGGCGGCTACACCTTC
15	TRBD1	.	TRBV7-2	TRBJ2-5	CASSSYRGLQETQYF	TGTGCCAGCAGTTCGTACAGGGGGCTTCAAGAGACCCAGTACTTC
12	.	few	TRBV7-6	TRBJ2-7	CASSHPRGEQYF	TGTGCCAGCAGCCACCCCAGGGGCGAGCAGTACTTC